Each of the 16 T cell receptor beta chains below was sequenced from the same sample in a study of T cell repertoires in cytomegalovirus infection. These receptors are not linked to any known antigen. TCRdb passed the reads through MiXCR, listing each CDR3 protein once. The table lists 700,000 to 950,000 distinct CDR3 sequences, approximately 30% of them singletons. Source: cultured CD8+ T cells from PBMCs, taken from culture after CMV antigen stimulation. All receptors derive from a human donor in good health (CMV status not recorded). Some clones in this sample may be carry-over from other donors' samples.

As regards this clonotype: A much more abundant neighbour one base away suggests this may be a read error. The CDR3 spells CAISEWSRGPASGADVLTF. DNA of the CDR3: TGTGCCATCAGTGAGTGGTCCCGGGGGCCCGCTTCTGGGGCCGACGTCCTGACTTTC. The chain couples TRBV10-3 to TRBJ2-6, with D tentatively TRBD1 or TRBD2 (6 bases each). The CDR3 consists of 19 residues. CDR1 and CDR2 (germline): ENHRY, SYGVKD.

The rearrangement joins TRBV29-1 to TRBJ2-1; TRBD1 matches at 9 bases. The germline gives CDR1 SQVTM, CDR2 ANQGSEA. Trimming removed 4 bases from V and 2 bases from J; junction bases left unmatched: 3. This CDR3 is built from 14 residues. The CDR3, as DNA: TGCAGCGTTGCCGGGACAGGGACCTACAATGAGCAGTTCTTC. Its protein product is CSVAGTGTYNEQFF.

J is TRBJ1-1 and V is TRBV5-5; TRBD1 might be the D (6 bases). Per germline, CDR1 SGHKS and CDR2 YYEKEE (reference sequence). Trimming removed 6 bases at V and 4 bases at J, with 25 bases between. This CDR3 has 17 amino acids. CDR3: CASILHGGESGLTEAFF. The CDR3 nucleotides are TGTGCCAGCATCCTCCATGGGGGCGAATCCGGGCTCACTGAAGCTTTCTTT.

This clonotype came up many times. This chain's CDR3 is CASSFRQGADTEAFF. The CDR3, as DNA: TGTGCCAGCAGCTTCCGACAGGGGGCAGACACTGAAGCTTTCTTT. This chain joins TRBV7-8 and TRBJ1-1; 10 nucleotides line up with TRBD1. The CDR3 contains 15 residues. In germline, CDR1 is SGHVS, CDR2 FQNEAQ. Trimming removed 3 bases from V and 3 bases from J; junction bases left unmatched: 4.

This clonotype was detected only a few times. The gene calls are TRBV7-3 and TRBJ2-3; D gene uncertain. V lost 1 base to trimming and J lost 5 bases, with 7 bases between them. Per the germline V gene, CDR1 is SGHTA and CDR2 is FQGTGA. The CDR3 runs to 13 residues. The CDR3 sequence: CASSLIPRDTQYF. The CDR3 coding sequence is TGTGCCAGCAGCTTAATTCCCCGAGATACGCAGTATTTT. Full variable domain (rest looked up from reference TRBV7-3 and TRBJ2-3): GAGVSQTPSNKVTEKGKYVELRCDPISGHTALYWYRQSLGQGPEFLIYFQGTGAADDSGLPNDRFFAVRPEGSVSTLKIQRTERGDSAVYLCASSLIPRDTQYFGPGTRLTVL.

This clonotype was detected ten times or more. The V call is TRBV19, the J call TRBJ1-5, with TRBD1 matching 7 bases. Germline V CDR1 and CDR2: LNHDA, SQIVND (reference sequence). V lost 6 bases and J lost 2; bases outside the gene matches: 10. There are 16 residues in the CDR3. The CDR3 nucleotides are TGTGCCAGTAGGACCAACAGGGGTTTCGGCAATCAGCCCCAGCATTTT. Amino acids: CASRTNRGFGNQPQHF.

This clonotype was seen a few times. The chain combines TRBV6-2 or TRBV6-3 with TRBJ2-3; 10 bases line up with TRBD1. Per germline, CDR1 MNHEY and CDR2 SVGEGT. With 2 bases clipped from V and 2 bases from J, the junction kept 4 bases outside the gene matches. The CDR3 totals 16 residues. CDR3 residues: CASSYNGQGVTDTQYF. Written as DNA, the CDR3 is TGTGCCAGCAGTTACAACGGACAGGGGGTCACAGATACGCAGTATTTT.

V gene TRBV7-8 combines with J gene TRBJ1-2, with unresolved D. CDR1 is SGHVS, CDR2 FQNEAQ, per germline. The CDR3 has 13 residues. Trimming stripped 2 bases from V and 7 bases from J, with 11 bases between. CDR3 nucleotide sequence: TGTGCCAGCAGCTTACTAGGGCCGAGTGGCTACACCTTC. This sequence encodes CASSLLGPSGYTF.

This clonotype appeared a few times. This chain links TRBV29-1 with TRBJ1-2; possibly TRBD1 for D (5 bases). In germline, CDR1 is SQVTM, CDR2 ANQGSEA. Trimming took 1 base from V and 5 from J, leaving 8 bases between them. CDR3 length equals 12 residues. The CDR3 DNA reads TGCAGCGTTGAAGGCAGGGCATATGGCTACACCTTC. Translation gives CSVEGRAYGYTF.

Written as DNA, the CDR3 is TGTGCCAGCAGCTTAAGAGTGGCCAGCTTAAATGAAAAACTGTTTTTT. It yields the protein CASSLRVASLNEKLFF. J is TRBJ1-4 and V is TRBV7-4; no clear D gene. V was cut by 2 bases and J by 5 bases, with 15 bases left in between. Germline V gene data show CDR1 as SGHVT and CDR2 as SQSDAQ. CDR3 length: 16 residues. The full variable domain, in which reference TRBV7-4 and TRBJ1-4 provide the parts outside the CDR3, is GAGVSQSPRYKVAKRGRDVALRCDSISGHVTLYWYRQTLGQGSEVLTYSQSDAQRDKSGRPSGRFSAERPERSVSTLKIQRTEQGDSAVYLCASSLRVASLNEKLFFGSGTQLSVL.

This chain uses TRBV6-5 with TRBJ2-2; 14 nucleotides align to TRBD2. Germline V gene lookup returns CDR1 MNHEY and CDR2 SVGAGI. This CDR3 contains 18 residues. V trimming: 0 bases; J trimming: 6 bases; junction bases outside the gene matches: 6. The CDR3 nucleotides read TGTGCCAGCAGTTACTCGCCAAGACTAGCGGGGGGGCCCGGGGAGCTGTTTTTT. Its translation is CASSYSPRLAGGPGELFF.

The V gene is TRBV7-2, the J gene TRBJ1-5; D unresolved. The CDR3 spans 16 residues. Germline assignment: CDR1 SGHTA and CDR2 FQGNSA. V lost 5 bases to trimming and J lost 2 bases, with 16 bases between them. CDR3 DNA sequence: TGTGCCAGCAGCAGCAGCTGGGATGCGGGCAATCAGCCCCAGCATTTT. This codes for CASSSSWDAGNQPQHF.

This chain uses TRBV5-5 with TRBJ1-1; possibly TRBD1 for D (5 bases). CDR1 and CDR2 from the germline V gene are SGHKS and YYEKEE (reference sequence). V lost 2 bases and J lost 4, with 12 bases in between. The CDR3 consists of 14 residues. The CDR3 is CASSFIGGVTEAFF. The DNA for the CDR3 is TGTGCCAGCAGCTTCATTGGGGGAGTCACTGAAGCTTTCTTT.

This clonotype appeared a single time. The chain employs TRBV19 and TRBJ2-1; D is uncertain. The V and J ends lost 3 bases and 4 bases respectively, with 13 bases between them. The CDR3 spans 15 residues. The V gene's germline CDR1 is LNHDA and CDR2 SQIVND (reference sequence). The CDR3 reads CASSIVPTSYNEQFF. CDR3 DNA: TGTGCCAGTAGTATTGTCCCTACAAGTTACAATGAGCAGTTCTTC.

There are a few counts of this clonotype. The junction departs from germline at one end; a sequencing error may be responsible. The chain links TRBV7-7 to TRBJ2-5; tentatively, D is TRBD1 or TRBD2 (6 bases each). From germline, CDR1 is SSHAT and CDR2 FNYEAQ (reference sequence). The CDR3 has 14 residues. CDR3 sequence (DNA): TGTGCTAGCAGCTTAGTGTTAGGGGGGGAGACCCAGTACTTC. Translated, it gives CASSLVLGGETQYF.

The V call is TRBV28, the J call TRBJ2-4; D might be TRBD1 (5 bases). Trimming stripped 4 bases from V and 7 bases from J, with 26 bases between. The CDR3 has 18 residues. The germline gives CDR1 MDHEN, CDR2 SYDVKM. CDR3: CASSSSLDVGQGGNIQYF. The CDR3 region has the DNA TGTGCCAGCAGTTCGTCCCTGGACGTGGGTCAGGGCGGCAACATTCAGTACTTC. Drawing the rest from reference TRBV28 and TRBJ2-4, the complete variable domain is DVKVTQSSRYLVKRTGEKVFLECVQDMDHENMFWYRQDPGLGLRLIYFSYDVKMKEKGDIPEGYSVSREKKERFSLILESASTNQTSMYLCASSSSLDVGQGGNIQYFGAGTRLSVL.